This passage covers 26 T cell receptor beta chains from one sample sequenced in a study of shared clonotypes between healthy human individuals. Sequencing was performed with immunoSEQ multiplex PCR; in TCRdb, only in-frame clones are kept and a portion is missing. Of some 2,500,000 clones listed, 93% are singletons. The sequencing input was naive CD4+ T cells from PBMCs. Subset here: CD45RA+ positively selected. These receptors all come from a man aged 18 to 30 in good health. Some clones in this sample may be carry-over from other donors' samples.

In its sample, this clone was seen once. The rearrangement joins TRBV28 to TRBJ1-2, with TRBD1 matching over 8 bases. The length of the CDR3 is 15 residues. The V gene's germline CDR1 is MDHEN and CDR2 SYDVKM. Germline trimming cut 7 bases from V and 1 base from J; bases unmatched to any gene: 8. The CDR3 loop reads CASTLPDRGNYGYTF. As DNA, the CDR3 is TGTGCCAGCACCCTTCCAGACAGGGGTAACTATGGCTACACCTTC.

This sequence joins TRBV7-2 and TRBJ1-3; unclear D gene. The CDR3 extends over 14 amino acids. V lost 5 bases and J lost 4, with 12 bases in between. Per the germline V gene, CDR1 is SGHTA and CDR2 is FQGNSA. CDR3 nucleotides: TGTGCCAGCAGCGGGTGGGGAGTCGGAAACACCATATATTTT. Its translation is CASSGWGVGNTIYF.

This clone was picked up a small number of times. The same CDR3 arises from other DNA sequences in this sample as well. This chain connects TRBV15 to TRBJ1-5; D remains ambiguous. The germline V gene encodes CDR1 LNHNV and CDR2 YYDKDF (reference sequence). CDR3 length: 12 residues. With 0 bases removed from V and 7 bases from J, the gap between germline ends came to 4 bases. The CDR3 protein is CATSRDRQPQHF. CDR3 DNA: TGTGCCACCAGCAGAGATAGGCAGCCCCAGCATTTT. The full variable domain, rest sourced from reference TRBV15 and TRBJ1-5, is DAMVIQNPRYQVTQFGKPVTLSCSQTLNHNVMYWYQQKSSQAPKLLFHYYDKDFNNEADTPDNFQSRRPNTSFCFLDIRSPGLGDTAMYLCATSRDRQPQHFGDGTRLSIL.

V gene TRBV7-3 combines with J gene TRBJ1-3; D not certain. Germline CDR1 is SGHTA and CDR2 is FQGTGA. Trimming took off 4 bases at V and 2 bases at J, with 12 bases between the two ends. The CDR3 totals 15 residues. The CDR3 bases are TGTGCCAGCAGCTCATCGCCCAACCCTGGAAACACCATATATTTT. The encoded protein is CASSSSPNPGNTIYF.

CDR3 region: CASSYSNSGRQPQHF. As DNA, the CDR3 is TGTGCCAGCAGTTACTCTAATAGTGGGAGACAGCCCCAGCATTTT. V usage is TRBV6-6 and J usage is TRBJ1-5; D is unresolved. V was trimmed by 0 bases and J by 7 bases, leaving 13 bases between them. From germline, CDR1 is MNHNY and CDR2 SVGAGI (reference sequence). This CDR3 has 15 residues.

The chain uses TRBV19 and TRBJ2-3, with D tentatively TRBD2 (6 bases). Trimming removed 6 bases at V and 6 bases at J, with 19 bases between. From germline, CDR1 is LNHDA and CDR2 SQIVND (reference sequence). This CDR3 is 15 amino acids long. Written as DNA, the CDR3 is TGTGCCAGTAGCACTAGCCGGGACGGCCATGATACGCAGTATTTT. It yields the protein CASSTSRDGHDTQYF.

The rearrangement joins TRBV29-1 to TRBJ1-6; D gene unclear. Deletions cut 6 bases from V and 8 bases from J, with 14 bases between. Germline values: CDR1 SQVTM, CDR2 ANQGSEA. The CDR3 is made up of 13 amino acids. The CDR3 DNA is TGCAGCGTGCCCCTAACGGCCCATTCACCCCTCCACTTT. Translation gives CSVPLTAHSPLHF.

The chain combines TRBV2 with TRBJ2-2; TRBD2 matches 12 bases. Germline CDR1 and CDR2: SNHLY and FYNNEI. With V trimmed by 7 bases and J by 5 bases, 11 bases remained unmatched. This CDR3 contains 17 residues. CDR3 amino acids: CASIRTSGIVGTGELFF. CDR3 DNA: TGTGCCAGCATCAGGACTAGCGGGATAGTTGGGACCGGGGAGCTGTTTTTT.

The CDR3 nucleotides read TGCGCCAGCAGCTTGTCCCGGGACAGGCGGGAGACCCAGTACTTC. Its translation is CASSLSRDRRETQYF. The chain couples TRBV5-1 to TRBJ2-5; 8 bases line up with TRBD1. The CDR3 spans 15 residues. Trimming took 1 base from V and 5 from J; bases not matched to a gene: 7. Germline V gene data show CDR1 as SGHRS and CDR2 as YFSETQ.

Regarding this clone: Additional DNA sequences in this sample encode the identical CDR3. The V call is TRBV6-1, the J call TRBJ1-4; no reliable D call. V was shortened by 5 bases and J by 8 bases, with 6 bases between the two germline ends. Germline V gives CDR1 MNHNS, CDR2 SASEGT. The CDR3 spans 11 residues. CDR3 coding DNA: TGTGCCAGCAGTTTAGGGGAAAAACTGTTTTTT. This codes for CASSLGEKLFF.

This clone showed up just once. The rearrangement uses TRBV6-1 and TRBJ2-2; TRBD2 aligns across 7 bases. Losses at the gene ends were 3 bases for V and 3 bases for J; bases not matched to a gene: 13. The CDR3 covers 18 residues. Germline CDR1 and CDR2: MNHNS and SASEGT. CDR3 sequence (DNA): TGTGCCAGCAGTGACCCTAGCGGCAAACCTTTTGACACCGGGGAGCTGTTTTTT. It yields the protein CASSDPSGKPFDTGELFF.

A remark on this clone: A junction end diverges from the germline sequence, so it may reflect a read error. The chain uses TRBV5-4 and TRBJ2-7; 13 bases map to TRBD2. Germline V CDR1 and CDR2: SGHNT, YYREEE (reference sequence). This CDR3 has 12 residues. The CDR3 DNA sequence: TGTGCCAGCAGCTACACCGGGACTAGCGGGATGTTC. It yields the protein CASSYTGTSGMF.

The chain combines TRBV7-9 with TRBJ2-2; 14 nucleotides line up with TRBD2. This CDR3 comprises 17 residues. With 5 bases clipped from V and 6 bases from J, the junction kept 8 bases outside the gene matches. Germline V lookup: CDR1 SEHNR, CDR2 FQNEAQ (reference sequence). CDR3 sequence (DNA): TGTGCCAGCAGCCCGGGACTAGCGGGAGAGAGGTCCGGGGAGCTGTTTTTT. Amino acids: CASSPGLAGERSGELFF.

This clone showed up just once. The chain links TRBV25-1 to TRBJ1-1; weak D call: TRBD1 (6 bases). The CDR3 has 14 amino acids. CDR1 and CDR2 (germline): MGHDK, SYGVNS. Trimming stripped 6 bases from V and 10 bases from J, with 21 bases between. The CDR3: CASSHRVLPGVAFF. CDR3 nucleotide sequence: TGTGCCAGCAGCCACAGGGTCCTGCCAGGGGTAGCTTTCTTT.

The gene calls are TRBV5-1 and TRBJ1-1; no firm D call. CDR1 SGHRS and CDR2 YFSETQ come from the germline V gene. Trimming stripped 4 bases from V and 5 bases from J, with 18 bases between. CDR3 size: 15 residues. In nucleotides, the CDR3 is TGCGCCAGCAGCACACAACAGTACCGAGGGACTGAAGCTTTCTTT. Its protein is CASSTQQYRGTEAFF.

This clone has just one count. This chain joins TRBV7-9 and TRBJ2-4, with TRBD2 matching over 11 bases. This CDR3 is built from 14 residues. Germline-derived CDR1 and CDR2 are SEHNR and FQNEAQ (reference sequence). V dropped 4 bases and J dropped 5; count of bases not matched to a gene: 1. The CDR3 protein is CASSSGLAENIQYF. CDR3 DNA: TGTGCCAGCAGCTCGGGACTAGCGGAAAACATTCAGTACTTC. The entire variable domain, with the rest obtained from reference TRBV7-9 and TRBJ2-4, is as follows: DTGVSQNPRHKITKRGQNVTFRCDPISEHNRLYWYRQTLGQGPEFLTYFQNEAQLEKSRLLSDRFSAERPKGSFSTLEIQRTEQGDSAMYLCASSSGLAENIQYFGAGTRLSVL.

This chain uses TRBV29-1 with TRBJ2-2; D not certain. Trimming left V 3 bases short and J 6 bases short, with 8 bases between. CDR1 is SQVTM, CDR2 ANQGSEA, per germline. The CDR3 is 12 residues long. The CDR3 coding sequence is TGCAGCGTTGACGTGAGTTCCGGGGAGCTGTTTTTT. This translates into CSVDVSSGELFF.

The rearrangement links TRBV7-9 to TRBJ2-5; perhaps TRBD2 as D (6 bases). Germline CDR1 is SEHNR and CDR2 is FQNEAQ (reference sequence). CDR3 length equals 14 residues. The V gene lost 3 bases and the J gene lost 4 bases, with 12 bases spanning the gap. The CDR3 spells CASSFGGSGETQYF. For the CDR3, the DNA is TGTGCCAGCAGCTTCGGGGGTAGCGGAGAGACCCAGTACTTC. Full variable domain (remainder filled in from reference TRBV7-9 and TRBJ2-5): DTGVSQNPRHKITKRGQNVTFRCDPISEHNRLYWYRQTLGQGPEFLTYFQNEAQLEKSRLLSDRFSAERPKGSFSTLEIQRTEQGDSAMYLCASSFGGSGETQYFGPGTRLLVL.

The CDR3 DNA is TGTGCCAGCAGCGCCCCGGGACAGGGTGAGGAGACCCAGTACTTC. Translated, it gives CASSAPGQGEETQYF. V and J are TRBV7-9 and TRBJ2-5, with TRBD1 matching over 9 bases. The CDR3 loop spans 15 amino acids. Germline CDR1 is SEHNR and CDR2 is FQNEAQ (reference sequence). Unmatched junction bases numbered 9, after V lost 5 bases and J lost 5 bases.

This chain connects TRBV30 to TRBJ2-1, with D uncertain. In germline, CDR1 is GTSNPN, CDR2 SVGIG (reference sequence). The V end lost 2 bases, the J end lost 9 bases, and 8 bases lay between the germline ends. The CDR3 is made up of 11 amino acids. In DNA, the CDR3 is TGTGCCTGGAGTTTCAACCTTGAGCAGTTCTTC. Protein sequence: CAWSFNLEQFF.

The chain has TRBV11-2 and TRBJ1-1; TRBD1 matches at 9 bases. Germline assignment: CDR1 SGHAT and CDR2 FQNNGV. The V gene end was trimmed by 5 bases and the J gene end by 11 bases; junction bases not matched to a gene: 9. CDR3 size: 13 residues. The CDR3 sequence: CASSLTTGGDAFF. CDR3 DNA sequence: TGTGCCAGCAGCCTCACTACAGGGGGCGACGCTTTCTTT.

This clone appeared a single time. The chain links TRBV28 to TRBJ2-5; D gene uncertain. CDR1 and CDR2 (germline): MDHEN, SYDVKM. The CDR3 covers 13 residues. Trimming shortened V by 9 bases and J by 5 bases, and 16 bases separated the two germline ends. CDR3 sequence reads: CASAPDPRETQYF. CDR3 coding DNA: TGTGCCAGTGCCCCCGATCCGAGGGAGACCCAGTACTTC.

The chain carries TRBV30 and TRBJ2-1; D is undetermined. CDR3 size: 11 residues. V lost 0 bases and J 12 bases, leaving 9 bases between the germline ends. Germline V CDR1 and CDR2: GTSNPN, SVGIG (reference sequence). Written as DNA, the CDR3 is TGTGCCTGGAGTGTAATCAGTGCGCAGTTCTTC. Its protein product is CAWSVISAQFF.

This clone has just one count. This rearrangement joins TRBV27 to TRBJ2-3, with a weak D call TRBD1 (6 bases). Between the trimmed V and J ends, which lost 1 base and 2 bases, there was a span of 13 bases. Germline lookup yields CDR1 MNHEY and CDR2 SMNVEV (reference sequence). The CDR3 loop spans 16 amino acids. The DNA of the CDR3 is TGTGCCAGCAGTTTATGGGGCAGGGGAAACACAGATACGCAGTATTTT. Its translation is CASSLWGRGNTDTQYF.

This clone appeared once. The sample contains more than one DNA sequence encoding this CDR3. This sequence joins TRBV10-3 and TRBJ2-1, with D possibly being TRBD2 (5 bases). This CDR3 is built from 12 residues. Germline values: CDR1 ENHRY, CDR2 SYGVKD. With 0 bases removed from V and 9 bases from J, the gap between germline ends came to 6 bases. The CDR3 is CAISESGGEQFF. The CDR3 nucleotides are TGTGCCATCAGTGAGTCTGGAGGTGAGCAGTTCTTC.

J is TRBJ2-7 and V is TRBV5-5; 10 nucleotides agree with TRBD1. J was trimmed by 2 bases and V by 2 bases; bases with no gene match: 4. The CDR3 consists of 15 residues. Germline V gene lookup returns CDR1 SGHKS and CDR2 YYEKEE (reference sequence). The CDR3 spells CASSLPGTGAYEQYF. The CDR3 DNA sequence: TGTGCCAGCAGCTTACCCGGGACAGGGGCCTACGAGCAGTACTTC.